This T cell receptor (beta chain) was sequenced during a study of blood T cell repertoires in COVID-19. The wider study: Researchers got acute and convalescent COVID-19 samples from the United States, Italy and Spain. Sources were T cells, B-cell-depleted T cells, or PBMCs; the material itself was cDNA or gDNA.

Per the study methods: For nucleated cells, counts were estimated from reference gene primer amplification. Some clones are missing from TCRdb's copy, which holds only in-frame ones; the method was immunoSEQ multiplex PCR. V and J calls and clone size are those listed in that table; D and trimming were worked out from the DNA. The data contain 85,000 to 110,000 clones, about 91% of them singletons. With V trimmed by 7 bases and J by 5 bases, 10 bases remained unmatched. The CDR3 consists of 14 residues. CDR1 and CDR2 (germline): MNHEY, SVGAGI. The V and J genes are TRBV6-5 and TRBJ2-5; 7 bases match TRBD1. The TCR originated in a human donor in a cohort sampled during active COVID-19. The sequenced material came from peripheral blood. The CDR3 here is CASTIQGNYETQYF. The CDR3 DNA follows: TGTGCCAGCACAATACAGGGGAATTATGAGACCCAGTACTTC.